This is a list of T cell receptor beta chains from one sample in a study of identical twins. In TCRdb, the 5' RACE reads were re-called with MiXCR into one record per CDR3 protein. The table has about 730,000 distinct CDR3 sequences, 21% seen once; the top ten hold more than 4%. The same specimen was also included in a second study, on T cells expressing NK-cell markers.

Sample: PBMCs. The receptors come from a woman aged 18 to 35 in good health. The conserved cysteine and the conserved F or W are not part of the CDR3 here.

J gene,V gene,CDR3 protein
TRBJ2-7,TRBV7-6,ASSLIAGFLGEQY
TRBJ2-7,TRBV20-1,SARLTGRAGEQY
TRBJ2-1,TRBV6-5,ASGYGQGALYNEQF
TRBJ2-7,TRBV11-2,ASRTLSGNTYEQY
TRBJ1-2,TRBV20-1,SALRANYGYT
TRBJ2-1,TRBV6-2/TRBV6-3,ASSYGLAFGNEQF
TRBJ2-2,TRBV5-1,ASSSYIPTNTGELF
TRBJ2-2,TRBV20-1,SARRSGGNTGELF
TRBJ2-1,TRBV2,ASKEGTATNEQF
TRBJ2-7,TRBV5-1,ASSRGHQATYEQY
TRBJ2-7,TRBV7-9,ASSPGRHEQY
TRBJ1-6,TRBV27,ASSPADRLLH
TRBJ2-4,TRBV6-5,ASSYYGGGTKNIQY
TRBJ2-5,TRBV6-1,ASTWGRGVGQETQY
TRBJ2-6,TRBV5-1,ASSLAHPSGANVLT
TRBJ2-7,TRBV3-1,ASSPMDSYEQY
TRBJ2-1,TRBV4-2,ASSQDQGGTYNEQF
TRBJ1-2,TRBV5-1,ASSLQGGGGYT
TRBJ2-3,TRBV6-5,ASSYQQGIPDTQY
TRBJ1-2,TRBV9,ASSVDWGLRGDGYT
TRBJ2-1,TRBV15,ATSRFSGGSDEQF
TRBJ2-3,TRBV9,ASSVGGGSTDTQY
TRBJ1-3,TRBV4-2,ASSQEESLSGNTIY
TRBJ2-7,TRBV14,ASSQLDHLGQVTYEQY
TRBJ2-7,TRBV29-1,SAYRDADEQY
TRBJ2-7,TRBV20-1,SARDFPSGPSYEQY
TRBJ1-6,TRBV27,ASSSLGEAGSPLH
TRBJ2-1,TRBV12-3/TRBV12-4,ASSRRRDEQF
TRBJ2-1,TRBV5-1,ASSLGPTGIEQF
TRBJ2-1,TRBV9,ASSAKDPSGGIPF
TRBJ2-4,TRBV6-5,ASSTRGAKNIQY
TRBJ2-1,TRBV11-2,ASSLGSTRTSGINEQF
TRBJ2-6,TRBV5-1,ASSLVRSADGGANVLT
TRBJ1-2,TRBV6-5,ASSYATRGVYGYT
TRBJ1-2,TRBV20-1,SAKGLRYGYT
TRBJ2-1,TRBV11-3,ASSQRAGEQF
TRBJ2-7,TRBV7-2,ASSLVPPGEQY
TRBJ2-1,TRBV6-5,ASSSGTSVGNEQF
TRBJ2-1,TRBV9,ASSVVSGIYNEQF
TRBJ2-7,TRBV12-3/TRBV12-4,ASSNTGPEQY
TRBJ1-5,TRBV7-2,ASSLRKGDNQPQH
TRBJ2-3,TRBV29-1,SVAAPGGVGSDTQY
TRBJ2-2,TRBV7-9,ASSFEIGELF
TRBJ2-1,TRBV12-3/TRBV12-4,ATTSGVHNEQF
TRBJ1-1,TRBV10-2,ASTDRGTAEAF
TRBJ2-7,TRBV7-2,ATMGGLSYEQY
TRBJ2-5,TRBV7-9,ASTSTGGGPLETQY